This T cell receptor (beta chain) came from a study of CD8 T cells in Susac syndrome. After extraction with the RNeasy kit, 0.5 to 1 ug of the RNA was reverse transcribed using random hexamers. Amplification of TCR beta CDR3 used immunoSEQ multiplex PCR across 54 Vbeta and 13 Jbeta. TCRdb passed the immunoSEQ multiplex PCR reads through MiXCR, listing each CDR3 protein once. Of about 200,000 distinct CDR3 sequences in the sample, about 95% were seen once. The sequence was collected from a human donor with multiple sclerosis. Specimen: CD4+ T cells from PBMCs.

CDR3 coding DNA: TGTGCCAGCAGCCAAGGGGCAGCCATCTACGAGCAGTACTTC. It yields the protein CASSQGAAIYEQYF. The chain carries TRBV4-2 and TRBJ2-7; D unclear. The CDR3 loop spans 14 amino acids. V was shortened by 1 base and J by 3 bases, with 10 bases between the two germline ends. Germline CDR1 LGHNA, CDR2 YNFKEQ.